These 29 T cell receptor beta chains were all obtained from the same sample, sequenced in a study of radiotherapy plus CTLA-4 blockade in lung cancer. Here immunoSEQ multiplex PCR was the method, and the copy in TCRdb shows in-frame clones only, minus some. The sample consists of about 53,000 clones, 84% of them appearing once. The sequenced sample was peripheral blood, obtained from a patient treated with radiotherapy plus ipilimumab. All receptors derive from a human donor with non-small cell lung cancer whose response to radiotherapy plus ipilimumab could not be evaluated.

The table lists this clone with a few counts. The DNA of the CDR3 is TGTGCCAGCAGCTCCATTGGACTAGCGGGAGGAGGGGAGCAGTACTTC. Its translation is CASSSIGLAGGGEQYF. This chain links TRBV28 with TRBJ2-7; 14 nucleotides line up with TRBD2. Unmatched junction bases numbered 11, after V lost 6 bases and J lost 7 bases. Germline-derived CDR1 and CDR2 are MDHEN and SYDVKM. The CDR3 has 16 amino acids. The whole variable domain, remainder taken from reference TRBV28 and TRBJ2-7, is DVKVTQSSRYLVKRTGEKVFLECVQDMDHENMFWYRQDPGLGLRLIYFSYDVKMKEKGDIPEGYSVSREKKERFSLILESASTNQTSMYLCASSSIGLAGGGEQYFGPGTRLTVT.

The rearrangement uses TRBV5-1 and TRBJ2-1, with 7 nucleotides matching TRBD1. V was pared by 2 bases and J by 8 bases, with 7 bases of the junction left unmatched. The germline gives CDR1 SGHRS, CDR2 YFSETQ. The CDR3 has 14 amino acids. In DNA, the CDR3 is TGCGCCAGCAGCTTCGGACAGGATAACGATGAGCAGTTCTTC. Protein: CASSFGQDNDEQFF.

V and J are TRBV30 and TRBJ2-7, with D possibly matching TRBD2 (7 bases). The CDR3 loop spans 15 amino acids. The germline gives CDR1 GTSNPN, CDR2 SVGIG (reference sequence). The V end was cut by 0 bases, the J end by 7 bases, with 19 bases between. CDR3 nucleotide sequence: TGTGCCTGGAGTGTGAGCCGGGGGGCTCCGGGGGAGCAGTACTTC. Its protein is CAWSVSRGAPGEQYF.

The rearrangement joins TRBV5-1 to TRBJ2-5; TRBD2 aligns across 11 bases. The DNA end is more similar to TRBJ2-7, so the J call may be wrong. Looked up from germline, CDR1 is SGHRS and CDR2 is YFSETQ. CDR3 length equals 19 residues. The CDR3 coding sequence is TGCGCCAGCAGCTTGACCCGGACTAGCGGGTTGCCCGACTCCTACGAGCAGTACTTC. It codes for CASSLTRTSGLPDSYEQYF.

The gene calls are TRBV2 and TRBJ2-1, with 7 bases aligning to TRBD2. Germline CDR1 is SNHLY and CDR2 is FYNNEI. V was pared by 0 bases and J by 7 bases, with 6 bases of the junction left unmatched. This CDR3 spans 15 amino acids. In DNA form, the CDR3 reads TGTGCCAGCAGTGAAGCGGGGGTAGCGGGTAATGAGCAGTTCTTC. This gives the protein CASSEAGVAGNEQFF.

This clone was seen once. The CDR3 sequence: CASSGRGVREAFF. The CDR3 coding sequence is TGTGCCAGCAGTGGCCGGGGGGTGAGGGAAGCTTTCTTT. The chain recombines TRBV25-1 with TRBJ1-1; possibly TRBD1 for D (5 bases). Looked up from germline, CDR1 is MGHDK and CDR2 is SYGVNS. The CDR3 length is 13 residues. Trimming pared 4 bases from V and 8 bases from J, leaving 14 bases between.

The rearrangement links TRBV7-2 to TRBJ1-2; a possible D gene is TRBD1 (6 bases). In germline, CDR1 is SGHTA, CDR2 FQGNSA. The CDR3 extends over 15 amino acids. Trimming left V 6 bases short and J 3 bases short, with 17 bases between. The CDR3 coding sequence is TGTGCCAGCAGAATAAAGGGGGTATGGTACTATGGCTACACCTTC. Translation: CASRIKGVWYYGYTF.

This clone has more than one count but fewer than ten. The chain employs TRBV6-5 and TRBJ2-7; D perhaps matches TRBD2 (5 bases). CDR3 length: 13 amino acids. Between the trimmed V and J ends, which lost 5 bases and 3 bases, there was a span of 11 bases. Germline values: CDR1 MNHEY, CDR2 SVGAGI. The CDR3 bases are TGTGCCAGCAGTCTCAGCGGTTTCTACGAGCAGTACTTC. Amino acids: CASSLSGFYEQYF.

This rearrangement joins TRBV4-3 to TRBJ1-3; D is ambiguous. The CDR3 has 17 residues. The germline CDR1 and CDR2 sequences are LGHNA and YSLEER. Trimming removed 0 bases at V and 0 bases at J, with 12 bases between. The CDR3 nucleotides read TGCGCCAGCAGCCAAGATTTAGAGGGTCTCTCTGGAAACACCATATATTTT. Translation gives CASSQDLEGLSGNTIYF.

The chain has TRBV11-2 and TRBJ1-1; D is possibly TRBD1 (6 bases). The CDR3 loop spans 14 amino acids. The germline V gene has CDR1 SGHAT and CDR2 FQNNGV. Deletions cut 8 bases from V and 1 base from J, with 14 bases between. The CDR3 loop is CASRSLGANTEAFF. CDR3 DNA sequence: TGTGCCAGCCGATCCCTGGGGGCGAACACTGAAGCTTTCTTT.

The chain carries TRBV5-1 and TRBJ2-7; 9 bases map to TRBD2. Germline lookup yields CDR1 SGHRS and CDR2 YFSETQ. The length of the CDR3 is 15 residues. Trimming cost V 4 bases and J 4 bases; bases outside gene matches: 9. The CDR3 DNA reads as TGCGCCAGCAGCACAACTCCGGGACTAGCATACGAGCAGTACTTC. Its protein product is CASSTTPGLAYEQYF.

The sample holds one count of this clone. The gene calls are TRBV2 and TRBJ2-7; 10 nucleotides align to TRBD1. The germline gives CDR1 SNHLY, CDR2 FYNNEI. With 10 bases clipped from V and 3 bases from J, the junction kept 12 bases outside the gene matches. This CDR3 has 15 amino acids. CDR3 loop: CAIDPGTGAVYEQYF. For the CDR3, the DNA is TGTGCCATCGACCCCGGGACAGGGGCCGTCTACGAGCAGTACTTC.

The gene calls are TRBV7-2 and TRBJ2-7; 9 bases align to TRBD2. From germline, CDR1 is SGHTA and CDR2 FQGNSA. This CDR3 has 14 residues. V shed 3 bases and J 5 bases; nucleotides not matched to a gene: 5. DNA of the CDR3: TGTGCCAGCAGCTTTAGCGGGAGCGGAGACGAGCAGTACTTC. Its protein product is CASSFSGSGDEQYF.

The gene calls are TRBV9 and TRBJ1-5; D uncertain. Germline V gene sequence: CDR1 SGDLS, CDR2 YYNGEE. The CDR3 length is 14 residues. Deletions cut 0 bases from V and 2 bases from J, with 6 bases between. CDR3 sequence reads: CASSVGPGNQPQHF. The DNA of the CDR3 is TGTGCCAGCAGCGTAGGTCCGGGCAATCAGCCCCAGCATTTT.

This clone was seen once. The J gene is TRBJ1-5, the V gene TRBV28, with D perhaps TRBD1 (5 bases). Between the trimmed V and J ends, which lost 7 bases and 6 bases, there was a span of 22 bases. CDR3 length: 16 amino acids. The V gene's germline CDR1 is MDHEN and CDR2 SYDVKM. CDR3 nucleotide sequence: TGTGCCAGCATACACGAGGGGAGGGGCTGGGGTCAGCCCCAGCATTTT. Amino acids: CASIHEGRGWGQPQHF.

The rearrangement links TRBV12-1 to TRBJ2-6; the D call of TRBD2 is as the table states it, not checked on the DNA. TRBV12-1 is noted as a pseudogene. The CDR3 length is 18 residues. The chain's CDR3 is CASSDNGPSGYGANVLTF. The CDR3 DNA is TGTGCCAGCAGCGACAACGGACCTAGCGGGTATGGGGCCAACGTCCTGACTTTC.

This sequence joins TRBV19 and TRBJ2-1, with TRBD2 identical over 13 bases. The CDR3 contains 16 residues. Losses at the gene ends were 4 bases for V and 9 bases for J; bases not matched to a gene: 9. The V gene's germline CDR1 is LNHDA and CDR2 SQIVND (reference sequence). Here the CDR3 DNA reads TGTGCCAGTAGTACCCTATGGACTAGCGGGAGTCCTGAGCAGTTCTTC. Residues: CASSTLWTSGSPEQFF.

This rearrangement joins TRBV28 to TRBJ1-4; D uncertain. The V end was cut by 5 bases, the J end by 0 bases, with 10 bases between. The CDR3 totals 15 residues. The V gene's germline CDR1 is MDHEN and CDR2 SYDVKM. CDR3 in amino acids: CASSLGGATNEKLFF. The DNA of the CDR3 is TGTGCCAGCAGTCTAGGCGGGGCAACTAATGAAAAACTGTTTTTT.

The chain combines TRBV28 with TRBJ2-7; TRBD2 aligns across 8 bases. J was trimmed by 7 bases and V by 6 bases; bases with no gene match: 23. CDR1 is MDHEN and CDR2 is SYDVKM in the germline V gene. The CDR3 runs 18 residues. DNA of the CDR3: TGTGCCAGCAGCTACCGGGGGGGTTATGTTGTCTTGGTACGAGAGCAGTACTTC. Its translation is CASSYRGGYVVLVREQYF.

The chain links TRBV27 to TRBJ2-1; 9 bases fit TRBD2. The CDR3 is 16 amino acids. Germline V gives CDR1 MNHEY, CDR2 SMNVEV (reference sequence). The ends lost 0 bases at V and 4 bases at J; junction bases unmatched: 4. CDR3 DNA: TGTGCCAGCAGTTTATCTAGCGGGAGCGTATACAATGAGCAGTTCTTC. Protein sequence: CASSLSSGSVYNEQFF.

The chain couples TRBV7-3 to TRBJ2-1; a weak D match, TRBD2 (6 bases). Germline V gives CDR1 SGHTA, CDR2 FQGTGA. V was clipped by 5 bases and J by 4 bases, with 12 bases between them. The CDR3 loop spans 14 amino acids. This chain's CDR3 is CASSPGLGYNEQFF. The CDR3 DNA reads as TGTGCCAGCAGCCCGGGACTGGGATACAATGAGCAGTTCTTC.

The table lists this clone with a count of one. The CDR3 loop reads CASSLKQGSAYNEQFF. DNA for the CDR3: TGTGCCAGCAGCTTAAAACAGGGAAGTGCGTACAATGAGCAGTTCTTC. V usage is TRBV5-4 and J usage is TRBJ2-1, with D perhaps matching TRBD1 (6 bases). The V gene's germline CDR1 is SGHNT and CDR2 YYREEE (reference sequence). The germline V and J ends were trimmed by 2 bases and 4 bases, with 16 bases remaining between them. The CDR3 is 16 amino acids.

The genes are TRBV4-1 and TRBJ2-7; 9 positions agree with TRBD1. The germline V gene encodes CDR1 MGHRA and CDR2 YSYEKL. The J segment lost 2 bases and the V segment lost 3 bases, leaving 5 bases of the junction unmatched. The CDR3 loop spans 15 amino acids. The DNA for the CDR3 is TGCGCCAGCAGCCATCTAGGACAGGGGACCTACGAGCAGTACTTC. Its translation: CASSHLGQGTYEQYF.

This rearrangement joins TRBV7-2 to TRBJ2-5; D gene uncertain. The CDR3 spans 14 residues. The V and J ends lost 1 base and 5 bases respectively, with 11 bases between them. Germline V gives CDR1 SGHTA, CDR2 FQGNSA. CDR3 DNA sequence: TGTGCCAGCAGCTTAGGGTCCCTCGGGGAGACCCAGTACTTC. This encodes CASSLGSLGETQYF. Together with reference TRBV7-2 and TRBJ2-5, the CDR3 gives the full variable domain: GAGVSQSPSNKVTEKGKDVELRCDPISGHTALYWYRQSLGQGLEFLIYFQGNSAPDKSGLPSDRFSAERTGGSVSTLTIQRTQQEDSAVYLCASSLGSLGETQYFGPGTRLLVL.

For this clone: This sample also contains other DNA sequences that code for the same CDR3. The rearrangement uses TRBV6-5 and TRBJ2-3; a possible D gene is TRBD1 (6 bases). The CDR3 extends over 15 amino acids. Germline V gene data show CDR1 as MNHEY and CDR2 as SVGAGI. V was trimmed by 6 bases and J by 4 bases, leaving 17 bases between them. The CDR3 DNA reads TGTGCCAGCAGAGGGGCGCAGGGGACCTCAGATACGCAGTATTTT. Translation: CASRGAQGTSDTQYF.

The chain recombines TRBV27 with TRBJ2-7, with D possibly being TRBD2 (6 bases). Germline-derived CDR1 and CDR2 are MNHEY and SMNVEV (reference sequence). The CDR3 consists of 17 residues. V dropped 6 bases and J dropped 0 bases, with 21 bases sitting between them. The CDR3 nucleotides read TGTGCCAGCAGCGGGCGAGGAGGGGCCGGATTCTCCTACGAGCAGTACTTC. Its translation: CASSGRGGAGFSYEQYF.

V is TRBV5-1 and J is TRBJ2-1, with 9 bases that match TRBD2. CDR1 is SGHRS and CDR2 is YFSETQ in the germline V gene. The CDR3 length is 16 residues. Losses at the gene ends were 6 bases for V and 4 bases for J; bases not matched to a gene: 11. The CDR3 region is CASNTLAGDGYNEQFF. The CDR3 coding sequence is TGCGCCAGCAACACCTTAGCGGGAGATGGGTACAATGAGCAGTTCTTC.

V is TRBV18 and J is TRBJ1-2; TRBD1 might be the D (6 bases). The V and J ends lost 3 bases and 6 bases respectively, with 8 bases between them. This CDR3 spans 12 amino acids. Germline V gene lookup returns CDR1 KGHSH and CDR2 LQKENI. CDR3 in amino acids: CASSPQGHGYTF. Written as DNA, the CDR3 is TGTGCCAGCTCACCTCAGGGGCATGGCTACACCTTC.

To note about this clone: Different DNA sequences within this sample yield the same CDR3. This sequence joins TRBV28 and TRBJ1-1, with 7 bases identical to TRBD1. Germline V gene lookup returns CDR1 MDHEN and CDR2 SYDVKM. This CDR3 contains 16 residues. The trim removed 4 bases at V and 11 bases at J, leaving 19 bases unmatched. This chain's CDR3 is CASSYAPGARGEEAFF. CDR3 DNA sequence: TGTGCCAGCAGTTACGCACCAGGGGCCAGGGGGGAGGAGGCTTTCTTT.